The 32 T cell receptor beta chains listed next were all sequenced from one sample in a study of cytomegalovirus exposure and HLA in healthy donors. 13 Jbeta primers and 60 Vbeta primers were used for the PCR. Here immunoSEQ multiplex PCR was the method, and the copy in TCRdb shows in-frame clones only, minus some. In the table there are 120,000 or so clones, roughly 15% of which are singletons. The sequenced sample was PBMCs. The origin of the receptors is a young woman in good health and CMV-seronegative.

The chain employs TRBV2 and TRBJ2-1; 7 nucleotides match TRBD2. CDR1 is SNHLY, CDR2 FYNNEI, per germline. V lost 6 bases to trimming and J lost 8 bases; unmatched junction nucleotides: 4. This CDR3 is built from 12 residues. This CDR3 is CASRATSYEQFF. The CDR3 nucleotides are TGTGCCAGCAGAGCGACTAGCTATGAGCAGTTCTTC. Filled out from reference TRBV2 and TRBJ2-1, the complete variable domain reads EPEVTQTPSHQVTQMGQEVILRCVPISNHLYFYWYRQILGQKVEFLVSFYNNEISEKSEIFDDQFSVERPDGSNFTLKIRSTKLEDSAMYFCASRATSYEQFFGPGTRLTVL.

CDR3 amino acids: CASSLVQRDTQYF. CDR3 DNA: TGTGCCAGCAGTTTAGTTCAGCGGGATACGCAGTATTTT. V and J are TRBV27 and TRBJ2-3, with D possibly matching TRBD2 (5 bases). This CDR3 has 13 residues. The germline V and J ends were trimmed by 2 bases and 6 bases, with 9 bases remaining between them. CDR1 and CDR2 from the germline V gene are MNHEY and SMNVEV (reference sequence).

This clone was observed a few times. The rearrangement joins TRBV7-9 to TRBJ1-6; 9 bases line up with TRBD1. Germline V CDR1 and CDR2: SEHNR, FQNEAQ (reference sequence). Losses at the gene ends were 5 bases for V and 7 bases for J; bases not matched to a gene: 6. This CDR3 is built from 15 residues. The CDR3 loop reads CASSPPGQGNSPLHF. The CDR3 DNA is TGTGCCAGCAGCCCTCCGGGACAGGGAAATTCACCCCTCCACTTT.

The V and J genes are TRBV10-1 and TRBJ2-3; 7 bases match TRBD2. Germline values: CDR1 WNHNN, CDR2 SYGVQD (reference sequence). The trim removed 4 bases at V and 1 base at J, leaving 8 bases unmatched. This CDR3 region has 16 residues. The CDR3 protein is CASSASRGGGTDTQYF. CDR3 sequence (DNA): TGCGCCAGCAGTGCCTCCCGGGGAGGGGGCACAGATACGCAGTATTTT.

This rearrangement joins TRBV28 to TRBJ2-1; maybe TRBD1 (6 bases). Germline assignment: CDR1 MDHEN and CDR2 SYDVKM. The length of the CDR3 is 13 residues. Deletions cut 2 bases from V and 8 bases from J, with 10 bases between. Here the CDR3 reads CASSLTPGDEQFF. CDR3 sequence (DNA): TGTGCCAGCAGTTTAACCCCAGGGGATGAGCAGTTCTTC.

The gene calls are TRBV7-8 and TRBJ1-1; D is unresolved. The V end was cut by 8 bases, the J end by 1 base, with 14 bases between. CDR3 length: 14 amino acids. The V gene's germline CDR1 is SGHVS and CDR2 FQNEAQ. CDR3 loop: CASASEAANTEAFF. CDR3 nucleotides: TGTGCCAGCGCCTCGGAGGCTGCGAACACTGAAGCTTTCTTT.

This clone appeared a few times. The rearrangement joins TRBV7-9 to TRBJ2-1; D possibly corresponds to TRBD1 (6 bases). Deletions cut 5 bases from V and 5 bases from J, with 7 bases between. This CDR3 has 12 residues. Germline loops: CDR1 SEHNR, CDR2 FQNEAQ (reference sequence). The CDR3 sequence is CASSPGDNEQFF. Here the CDR3 DNA reads TGTGCCAGCAGCCCAGGGGACAATGAGCAGTTCTTC.

This sequence joins TRBV30 and TRBJ1-2, with 7 nucleotides matching TRBD1. V dropped 0 bases and J dropped 8; count of bases not matched to a gene: 9. The CDR3 loop spans 14 amino acids. Germline CDR1 is GTSNPN and CDR2 is SVGIG (reference sequence). The CDR3 loop is CAWSVLDRAKGYTF. The CDR3 nucleotides read TGTGCCTGGAGTGTTCTCGACAGGGCCAAAGGCTACACCTTC.

The genes are TRBV4-1 and TRBJ2-3; D may be TRBD2 (5 bases). This CDR3 is 14 amino acids long. Trimming removed 0 bases at V and 11 bases at J, with 15 bases between. Germline CDR1 is MGHRA and CDR2 is YSYEKL. The CDR3 loop is CASSQDLASGKQYF. CDR3 DNA: TGCGCCAGCAGCCAAGATCTAGCCAGCGGTAAGCAGTATTTT.

The rearrangement uses TRBV11-3 and TRBJ2-7; 7 bases map to TRBD1. Germline V gene data show CDR1 as SGHNT and CDR2 as YENEEA. The V segment lost 3 bases and the J segment 2 bases; nucleotides outside the gene matches: 10. CDR3 size: 16 residues. This chain's CDR3 is CASSFQFGQVTYEQYF. The CDR3 bases are TGTGCCAGCAGCTTCCAATTCGGACAGGTTACCTACGAGCAGTACTTC.

The sample holds a few counts of this clone. This chain uses TRBV28 with TRBJ2-1; 10 bases map to TRBD1. The CDR3 is made up of 15 amino acids. CDR1 is MDHEN, CDR2 SYDVKM, per germline. J lost 1 base, V lost 6 bases, and 3 bases had no gene match. CDR3 in amino acids: CASRPDRGSYNEQFF. The DNA for the CDR3 is TGTGCCAGCAGACCGGACAGGGGGTCCTACAATGAGCAGTTCTTC.

The chain couples TRBV28 to TRBJ1-4; 9 nucleotides line up with TRBD1. The length of the CDR3 is 16 residues. Per the germline V gene, CDR1 is MDHEN and CDR2 is SYDVKM. J lost 4 bases, V lost 8 bases, and 11 bases had no gene match. The CDR3, as DNA: TGTGCCAGCCACCCGGGACAGGGCGTCTTTAATGAAAAACTGTTTTTT. This sequence encodes CASHPGQGVFNEKLFF.

This clone occurred a few times. The rearrangement links TRBV14 to TRBJ2-6; maybe TRBD2 (5 bases). The germline V gene encodes CDR1 SGHDN and CDR2 FVKESK. The length of the CDR3 is 16 residues. V lost 4 bases and J 1 base, leaving 11 bases between the germline ends. CDR3 bases: TGTGCCAGCAGCCCCCGGGGATTGTCTGGGGCCAACGTCCTGACTTTC. Translating it yields CASSPRGLSGANVLTF.

This clone was seen a few times. The chain is built from TRBV18 and TRBJ2-7, with 7 positions matching TRBD2. Germline V gene data show CDR1 as KGHSH and CDR2 as LQKENI. This CDR3 comprises 16 residues. Losses at the gene ends were 2 bases for V and 0 bases for J; bases not matched to a gene: 7. The CDR3 spells CASSPRSSGSSYEQYF. CDR3 nucleotide sequence: TGTGCCAGCTCACCAAGGTCTAGCGGCAGCTCCTACGAGCAGTACTTC.

The chain has TRBV10-3 and TRBJ2-3, with D possibly matching TRBD2 (5 bases). The CDR3 consists of 14 residues. With 7 bases removed from V and 2 bases from J, the gap between germline ends came to 13 bases. Germline loops: CDR1 ENHRY, CDR2 SYGVKD. CDR3 in amino acids: CAITQERVTDTQYF. The CDR3 DNA reads TGTGCCATCACCCAGGAGAGGGTCACAGATACGCAGTATTTT.

The V gene is TRBV30, the J gene TRBJ2-3; the D gene is possibly TRBD1 (6 bases). Germline values: CDR1 GTSNPN, CDR2 SVGIG (reference sequence). Trimming removed 5 bases from V and 2 bases from J, with 20 bases in between. The CDR3 is 16 amino acids. The CDR3 nucleotides read TGTGCCTGGGGTCAGGGGTCCGGATATATCACAGATACGCAGTATTTT. It encodes CAWGQGSGYITDTQYF.

The genes are TRBV19 and TRBJ1-1; D is undetermined. V was shortened by 7 bases and J by 4 bases, with 16 bases between the two germline ends. Germline V gene sequence: CDR1 LNHDA, CDR2 SQIVND (reference sequence). CDR3 length: 14 amino acids. CDR3 coding DNA: TGTGCCAGTATCCGTGGGCTCGAGAGCACTGAAGCTTTCTTT. It codes for CASIRGLESTEAFF.

This clone was detected a few times. This chain joins TRBV5-1 and TRBJ2-1; 7 bases line up with TRBD2. The CDR3 contains 12 residues. The V gene end was trimmed by 4 bases and the J gene end by 11 bases; junction bases not matched to a gene: 6. CDR1 is SGHRS and CDR2 is YFSETQ in the germline V gene. The CDR3 reads CASSGDYRKQFF. The CDR3 DNA is TGCGCCAGCAGCGGGGACTACAGAAAGCAGTTCTTC.

The V and J genes are TRBV6-5 and TRBJ2-7, with 10 bases identical to TRBD1. Trimming cost V 5 bases and J 4 bases; bases outside gene matches: 5. This CDR3 contains 14 residues. From germline, CDR1 is MNHEY and CDR2 SVGAGI. The CDR3 region is CASSRTGGMYEQYF. CDR3 nucleotide sequence: TGTGCCAGCAGTCGGACAGGGGGTATGTACGAGCAGTACTTC.

The chain has TRBV10-1 and TRBJ1-2; 10 positions match TRBD1. CDR1 and CDR2 (germline): WNHNN, SYGVQD (reference sequence). The CDR3 covers 14 residues. V lost 7 bases to trimming and J lost 1 base; unmatched junction nucleotides: 3. Here the CDR3 DNA reads TGCGCCAGCAAGGACAGGGGGATTAACTATGGCTACACCTTC. Its protein is CASKDRGINYGYTF.

This clone was detected only a few times. This chain links TRBV27 with TRBJ1-4; 8 bases are a match to TRBD1. The CDR3 totals 15 residues. The germline V gene has CDR1 MNHEY and CDR2 SMNVEV (reference sequence). After removal of 2 bases from V and 7 bases from J, the junction contained 6 bases not matched to a gene. CDR3 sequence reads: CASSLRQGRGEKLFF. As DNA, the CDR3 is TGTGCCAGCAGTTTACGACAGGGGCGAGGTGAAAAACTGTTTTTT.

This clone was seen a few times. The rearrangement uses TRBV4-3 and TRBJ1-2; the match to TRBD1 covers 11 bases. The CDR3 length is 14 residues. V was clipped by 5 bases and J by 3 bases; unmatched bases: 2. Per germline, CDR1 LGHNA and CDR2 YSLEER. DNA for the CDR3: TGCGCCAGCAGCGGGGGACAGGGGGACTATGGCTACACCTTC. It specifies CASSGGQGDYGYTF.

The chain carries TRBV19 and TRBJ1-5; TRBD1 is a possible D gene (6 bases). Trimming removed 1 base from V and 4 bases from J, with 14 bases in between. In germline, CDR1 is LNHDA, CDR2 SQIVND (reference sequence). CDR3 length: 16 residues. CDR3 sequence reads: CASSIAMGQGNQPQHF. The CDR3 nucleotides read TGTGCCAGTAGTATAGCAATGGGGCAGGGGAATCAGCCCCAGCATTTT.

This clone was counted a few times. This sequence joins TRBV5-6 and TRBJ2-7; D remains unclear. Trimming pared 2 bases from V and 4 bases from J, leaving 7 bases between. This CDR3 region has 12 residues. In germline, CDR1 is SGHDT, CDR2 YYEEEE. CDR3 in amino acids: CASSFRVYEQYF. The CDR3 DNA reads TGTGCCAGCAGCTTTCGTGTGTACGAGCAGTACTTC.

This clone has more than one count but fewer than ten. The chain employs TRBV6-5 and TRBJ1-1; D perhaps matches TRBD1 (5 bases). Germline CDR1 and CDR2: MNHEY and SVGAGI. V was clipped by 5 bases and J by 1 base, with 8 bases between them. This CDR3 has 13 residues. The CDR3 nucleotides are TGTGCCAGCAGTACAACAGGGAACACTGAAGCTTTCTTT. Translated, it gives CASSTTGNTEAFF.

This clone has a handful of counts. The rearrangement links TRBV28 to TRBJ2-7; D not certain. V lost 1 base, J lost 2 bases, and 12 bases lay in between. Germline loops: CDR1 MDHEN, CDR2 SYDVKM. The CDR3 is 15 amino acids. The CDR3 DNA follows: TGTGCCAGCAGTTTATTCAGTGACACCACCTACGAGCAGTACTTC. It translates to CASSLFSDTTYEQYF.

This clone was counted only a few times. Written as DNA, the CDR3 is TGTGCCACCAGCTCCGGACTAGCGGGAGGGGGGAAGACCCAGTACTTC. Protein: CATSSGLAGGGKTQYF. The J gene is TRBJ2-5, the V gene TRBV15, with TRBD2 matching over 15 bases. This CDR3 has 16 amino acids. Germline trimming cut 5 bases from V and 6 bases from J; bases unmatched to any gene: 7. From germline, CDR1 is LNHNV and CDR2 YYDKDF (reference sequence).

This clone was detected a few times. This rearrangement joins TRBV5-4 to TRBJ1-4; D is ambiguous. The CDR3 has 13 amino acids. Deletions cut 1 base from V and 5 bases from J, with 6 bases between. CDR1 is SGHNT, CDR2 YYREEE, per germline (reference sequence). In DNA form, the CDR3 reads TGTGCCAGCAGCTTGAGCCCGAATGAAAAACTGTTTTTT. Protein product: CASSLSPNEKLFF.

J is TRBJ2-2 and V is TRBV4-3, with D unclear. The CDR3 runs 15 residues. CDR1 and CDR2 (germline): LGHNA, YSLEER. The V and J ends lost 0 bases and 0 bases respectively, with 5 bases between them. The chain's CDR3 is CASSQDRANTGELFF. CDR3 coding DNA: TGCGCCAGCAGCCAAGATCGGGCGAACACCGGGGAGCTGTTTTTT.

This clone was seen a handful of times. The chain employs TRBV5-1 and TRBJ1-4, with D maybe TRBD1 (6 bases). Trimming shortened V by 0 bases and J by 4 bases, and 10 bases separated the two germline ends. The CDR3 sequence is 15 residues long. Looked up from germline, CDR1 is SGHRS and CDR2 is YFSETQ. The CDR3 loop reads CASSLGQGRNEKLFF. The CDR3 DNA reads TGCGCCAGCAGCTTGGGGCAGGGGCGTAATGAAAAACTGTTTTTT.

The chain is built from TRBV10-3 and TRBJ2-2, with TRBD1 identical over 8 bases. The germline V gene encodes CDR1 ENHRY and CDR2 SYGVKD. The CDR3 is 15 amino acids. V trimming: 6 bases; J trimming: 4 bases; junction bases outside the gene matches: 7. The CDR3 is CAIRGQGGGTGELFF. The DNA of the CDR3 is TGTGCCATCAGAGGACAGGGTGGTGGCACCGGGGAGCTGTTTTTT.

The V and J genes are TRBV6-5 and TRBJ1-2; 8 nucleotides match TRBD1. CDR1 MNHEY and CDR2 SVGAGI come from the germline V gene. Trimming removed 4 bases from V and 8 bases from J; junction bases left unmatched: 15. The CDR3 is made up of 16 amino acids. This CDR3 reads CASSFSSRTGQGGYTF. In DNA, the CDR3 is TGTGCCAGCAGTTTCTCGTCTCGGACAGGGCAGGGGGGCTACACCTTC.